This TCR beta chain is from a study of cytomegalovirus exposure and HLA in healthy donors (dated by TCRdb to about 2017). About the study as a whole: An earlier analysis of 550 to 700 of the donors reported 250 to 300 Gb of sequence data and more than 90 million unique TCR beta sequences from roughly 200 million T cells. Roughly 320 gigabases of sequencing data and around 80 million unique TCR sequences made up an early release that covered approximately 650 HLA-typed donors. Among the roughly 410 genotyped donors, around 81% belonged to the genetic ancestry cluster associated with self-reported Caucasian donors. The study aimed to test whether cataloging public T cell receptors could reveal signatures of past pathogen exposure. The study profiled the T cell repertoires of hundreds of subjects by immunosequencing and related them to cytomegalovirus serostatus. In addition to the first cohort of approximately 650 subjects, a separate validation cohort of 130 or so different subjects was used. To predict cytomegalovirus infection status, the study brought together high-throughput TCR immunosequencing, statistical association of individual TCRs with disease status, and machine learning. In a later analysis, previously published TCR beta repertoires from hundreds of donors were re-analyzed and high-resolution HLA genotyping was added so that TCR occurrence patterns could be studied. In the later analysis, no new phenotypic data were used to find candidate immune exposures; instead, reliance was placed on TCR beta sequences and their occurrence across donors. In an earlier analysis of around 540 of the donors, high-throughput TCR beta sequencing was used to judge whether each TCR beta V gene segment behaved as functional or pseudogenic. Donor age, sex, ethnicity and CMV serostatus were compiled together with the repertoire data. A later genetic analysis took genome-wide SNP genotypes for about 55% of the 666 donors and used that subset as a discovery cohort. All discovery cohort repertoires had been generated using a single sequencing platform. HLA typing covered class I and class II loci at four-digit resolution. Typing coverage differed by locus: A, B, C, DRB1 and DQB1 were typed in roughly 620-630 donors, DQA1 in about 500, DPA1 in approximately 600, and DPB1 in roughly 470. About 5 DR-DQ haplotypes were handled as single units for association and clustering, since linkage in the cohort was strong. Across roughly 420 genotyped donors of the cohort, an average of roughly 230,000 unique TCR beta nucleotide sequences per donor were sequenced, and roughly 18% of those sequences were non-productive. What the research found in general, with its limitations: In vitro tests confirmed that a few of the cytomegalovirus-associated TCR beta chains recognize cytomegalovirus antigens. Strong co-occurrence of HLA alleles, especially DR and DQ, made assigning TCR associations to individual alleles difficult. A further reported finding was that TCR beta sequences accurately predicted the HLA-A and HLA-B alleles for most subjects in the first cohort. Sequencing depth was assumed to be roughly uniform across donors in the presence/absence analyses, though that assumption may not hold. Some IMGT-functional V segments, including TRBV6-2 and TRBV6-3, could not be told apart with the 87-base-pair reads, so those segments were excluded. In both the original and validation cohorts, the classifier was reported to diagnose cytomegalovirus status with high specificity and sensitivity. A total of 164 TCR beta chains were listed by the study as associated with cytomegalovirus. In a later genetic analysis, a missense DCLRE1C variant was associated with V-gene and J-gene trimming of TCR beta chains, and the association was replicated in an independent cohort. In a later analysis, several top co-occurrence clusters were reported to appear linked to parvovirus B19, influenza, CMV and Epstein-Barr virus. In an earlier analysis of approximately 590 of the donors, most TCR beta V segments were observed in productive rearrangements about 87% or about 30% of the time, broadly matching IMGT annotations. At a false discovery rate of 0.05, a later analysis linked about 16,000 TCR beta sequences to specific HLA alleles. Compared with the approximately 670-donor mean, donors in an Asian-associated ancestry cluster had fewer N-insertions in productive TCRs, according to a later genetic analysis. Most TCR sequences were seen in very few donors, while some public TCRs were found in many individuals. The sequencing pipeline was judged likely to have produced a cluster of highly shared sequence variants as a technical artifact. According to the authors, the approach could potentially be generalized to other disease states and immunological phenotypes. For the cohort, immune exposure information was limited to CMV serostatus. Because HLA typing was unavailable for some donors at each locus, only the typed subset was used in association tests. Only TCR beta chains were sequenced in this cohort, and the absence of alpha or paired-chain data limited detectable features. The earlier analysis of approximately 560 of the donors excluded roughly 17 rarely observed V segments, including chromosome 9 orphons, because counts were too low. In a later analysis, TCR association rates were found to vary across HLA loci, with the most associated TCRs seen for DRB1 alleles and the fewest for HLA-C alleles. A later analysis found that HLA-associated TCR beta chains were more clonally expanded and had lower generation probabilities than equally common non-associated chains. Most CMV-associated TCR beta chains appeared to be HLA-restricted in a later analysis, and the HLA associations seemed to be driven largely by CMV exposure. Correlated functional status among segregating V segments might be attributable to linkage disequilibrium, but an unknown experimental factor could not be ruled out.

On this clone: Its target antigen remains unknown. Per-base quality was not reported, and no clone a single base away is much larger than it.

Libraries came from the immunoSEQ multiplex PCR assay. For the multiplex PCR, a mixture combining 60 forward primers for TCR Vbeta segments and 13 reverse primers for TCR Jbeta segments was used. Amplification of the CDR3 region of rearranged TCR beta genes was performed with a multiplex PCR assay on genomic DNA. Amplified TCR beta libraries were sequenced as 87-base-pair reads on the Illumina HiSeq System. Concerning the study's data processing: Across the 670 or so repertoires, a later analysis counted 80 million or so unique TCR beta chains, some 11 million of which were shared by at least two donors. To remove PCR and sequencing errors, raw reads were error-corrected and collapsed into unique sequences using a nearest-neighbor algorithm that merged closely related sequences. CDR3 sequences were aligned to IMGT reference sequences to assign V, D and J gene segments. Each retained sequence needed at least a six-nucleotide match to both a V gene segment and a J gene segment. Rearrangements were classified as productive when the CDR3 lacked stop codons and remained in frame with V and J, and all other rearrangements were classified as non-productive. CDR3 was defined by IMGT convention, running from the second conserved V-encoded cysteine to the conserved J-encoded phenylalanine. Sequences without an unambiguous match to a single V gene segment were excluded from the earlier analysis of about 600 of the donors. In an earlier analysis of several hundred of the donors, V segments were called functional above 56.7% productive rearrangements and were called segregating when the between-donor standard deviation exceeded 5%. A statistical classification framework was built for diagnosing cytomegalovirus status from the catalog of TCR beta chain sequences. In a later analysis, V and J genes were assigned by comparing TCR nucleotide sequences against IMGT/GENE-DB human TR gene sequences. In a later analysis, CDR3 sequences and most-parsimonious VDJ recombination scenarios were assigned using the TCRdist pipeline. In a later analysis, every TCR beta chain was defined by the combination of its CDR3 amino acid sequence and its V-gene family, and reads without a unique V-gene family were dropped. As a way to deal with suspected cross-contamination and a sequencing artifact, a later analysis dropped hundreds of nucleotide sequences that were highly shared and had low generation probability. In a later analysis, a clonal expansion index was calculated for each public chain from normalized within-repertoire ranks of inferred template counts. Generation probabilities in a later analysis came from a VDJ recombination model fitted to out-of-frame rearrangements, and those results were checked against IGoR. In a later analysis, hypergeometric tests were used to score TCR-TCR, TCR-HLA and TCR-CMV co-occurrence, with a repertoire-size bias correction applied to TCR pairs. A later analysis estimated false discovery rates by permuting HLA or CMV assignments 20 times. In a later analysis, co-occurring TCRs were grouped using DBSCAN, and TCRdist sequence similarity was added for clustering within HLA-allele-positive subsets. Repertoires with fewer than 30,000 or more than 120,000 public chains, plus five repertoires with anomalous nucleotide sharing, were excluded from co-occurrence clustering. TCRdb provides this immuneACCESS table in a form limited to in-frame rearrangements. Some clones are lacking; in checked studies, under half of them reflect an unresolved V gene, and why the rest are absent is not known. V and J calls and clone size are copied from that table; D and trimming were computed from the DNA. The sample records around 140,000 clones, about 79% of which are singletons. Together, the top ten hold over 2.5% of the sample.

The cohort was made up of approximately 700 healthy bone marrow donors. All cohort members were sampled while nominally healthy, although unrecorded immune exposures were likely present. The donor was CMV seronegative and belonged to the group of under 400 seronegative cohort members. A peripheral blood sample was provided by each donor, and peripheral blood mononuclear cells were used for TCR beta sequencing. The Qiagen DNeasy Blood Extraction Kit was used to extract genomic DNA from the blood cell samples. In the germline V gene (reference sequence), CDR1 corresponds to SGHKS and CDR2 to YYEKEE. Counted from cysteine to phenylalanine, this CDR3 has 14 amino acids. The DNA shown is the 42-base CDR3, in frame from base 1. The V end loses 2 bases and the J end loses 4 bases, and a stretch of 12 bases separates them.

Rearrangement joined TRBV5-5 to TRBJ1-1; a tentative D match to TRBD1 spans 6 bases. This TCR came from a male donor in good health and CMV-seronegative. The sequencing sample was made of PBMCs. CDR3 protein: CASSLIGRGTEAFF. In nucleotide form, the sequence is TGTGCCAGCAGCTTAATAGGCAGGGGCACTGAAGCTTTCTTT.